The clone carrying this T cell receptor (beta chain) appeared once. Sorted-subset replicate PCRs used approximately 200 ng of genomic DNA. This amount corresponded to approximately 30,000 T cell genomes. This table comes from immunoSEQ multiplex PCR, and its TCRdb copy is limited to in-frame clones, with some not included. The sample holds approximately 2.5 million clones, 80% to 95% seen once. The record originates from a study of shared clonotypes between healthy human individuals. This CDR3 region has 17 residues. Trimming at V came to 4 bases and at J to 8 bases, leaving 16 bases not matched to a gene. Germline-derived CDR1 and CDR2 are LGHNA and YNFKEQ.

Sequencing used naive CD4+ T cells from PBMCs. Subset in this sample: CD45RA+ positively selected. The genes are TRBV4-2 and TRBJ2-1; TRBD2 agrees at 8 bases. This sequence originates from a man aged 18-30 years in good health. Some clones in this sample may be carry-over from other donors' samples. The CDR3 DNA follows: TGTGCCAGCAGCCCACGGCTCTCCGGGAGGGATCATTATGAGCAGTTCTTC. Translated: CASSPRLSGRDHYEQFF.